This entry is about one T cell receptor (beta chain). TCRdb's table, derived via immunoSEQ multiplex PCR, lists solely in-frame clones and lacks some. The table has more than 150,000 clones, over 75% seen once. The data derive from a study of blood T cell repertoires in COVID-19. The participants were between roughly 18 and 90 years old and came from under 25 US areas. Either two negative PCRs, clearance, or symptom resolution qualified Cohort 3 donors as recovered. CDR3 length: 15 residues. V was pared by 0 bases and J by 3 bases, with 11 bases between. Looked up from germline, CDR1 is LNHNV and CDR2 is YYDKDF (reference sequence).

This receptor was obtained from a woman between 50 and 59 years old who had recovered from COVID-19. The material sequenced was PBMCs or T cells enriched from blood (not recorded which). The V call is TRBV15, the J call TRBJ1-1; tentatively, D is TRBD1 (6 bases). The CDR3 DNA follows: TGTGCCACCAGCAGAGATTTAGGGGGTTACACTGAAGCTTTCTTT. Amino acids: CATSRDLGGYTEAFF.